This T cell receptor (beta chain) was recovered during a study of blood T cell repertoires in COVID-19. For the study at large: Sites in the United States, Italy and Spain provided acute and convalescent COVID-19 samples. T cells, B-cell-depleted T cells, or PBMCs supplied cDNA or gDNA.

Germline CDR1 MNHEY, CDR2 SVGAGI. The CDR3 extends over 13 amino acids. V was trimmed by 5 bases and J by 3 bases, leaving 10 bases between them. In the original analysis: Estimation of nucleated cell counts relied on the amplification of reference gene primers. Measured with immunoSEQ multiplex PCR; TCRdb has only the in-frame clones, and not every one. V, J and clone size are those of that table, while D and trimming were read from the DNA. The sample has some 100,000 clones, around 88% seen once. This chain links TRBV6-5 with TRBJ1-1; tentative D call: TRBD1 (6 bases). Sequencing input: peripheral blood. This sequence originates from a human donor with acute or convalescent COVID-19. The donor label of this sample is uncertain. The CDR3 coding sequence is TGTGCCAGCAGTCCGAAGGGGGACACTGAAGCTTTCTTT. Protein sequence: CASSPKGDTEAFF.